This TCR beta chain was identified during a study of T-cell reconstitution after alpha-beta-depleted transplantation in children. Overall study findings and caveats: A year had passed since transplant, and T-cell counts and diversity by then came mostly from newly produced T cells. Two months or so post-transplant, alpha-beta T cells reportedly derived from several hundred expanded graft clones.

Ten or more counts support this clonotype. Its antigen is not identified. During its preparation, the TCRbeta library received unique molecular identifiers. TCRdb used MiXCR to reprocess the PCR reads, holding one entry per CDR3 protein. The sample carries about 16,000 distinct CDR3 sequences, about 8% recorded once. This CDR3 has 16 amino acids. Trimming removed 0 bases at V and 5 bases at J, with 15 bases between. Germline CDR1 is SGHTA and CDR2 is FQGNSA. The input for sequencing was PBMCs, mostly from graft donor cells, taken 60 days after TCRalphabeta/CD19-depleted stem cell transplant. This sequence originates from a boy younger than two who had a stem cell transplant for Wiskott-Aldrich syndrome, so the T cells may come from the graft donor. The chain is built from TRBV7-2 and TRBJ2-3; perhaps TRBD2 as D (5 bases). CDR3 nucleotide sequence: TGTGCCAGCAGCTTAGCCCCTAGCTATTGGGGAGATACGCAGTATTTT. It codes for CASSLAPSYWGDTQYF.